This passage covers 8 T cell receptor beta chains from one sample sequenced in a study of sequential checkpoint blockade in melanoma. The assay was immunoSEQ multiplex PCR, and TCRdb's table has in-frame clones only and misses some. Here the sample spans around 6,100 clones, less than 25% being singletons. Treatment specified: randomized to nivolumab then ipilimumab (arm A) or the reverse (arm B). Sequences were derived from tumor tissue (inferred from file names), sampled from a patient given nivolumab and ipilimumab in sequence. The receptors come from a human donor with melanoma.

This clone was seen many times. The V and J genes are TRBV6-8 and TRBJ2-5; D is unclear. Germline V gene sequence: CDR1 MNHGY, CDR2 SAAAGT. Deletions cut 2 bases from V and 4 bases from J, with 17 bases between. This CDR3 spans 16 amino acids. The CDR3 sequence: CASSYRQARPRETQYF. Here the CDR3 DNA reads TGTGCCAGCAGTTACCGACAAGCGAGGCCGCGAGAGACCCAGTACTTC.

By sample share, this clone is medium-sized. V is TRBV15 and J is TRBJ1-6; 7 bases fit TRBD1. In germline, CDR1 is LNHNV, CDR2 YYDKDF (reference sequence). V was pared by 1 base and J by 8 bases, with 11 bases of the junction left unmatched. This CDR3 spans 17 amino acids. This CDR3 is CATSRVKDRAGYSPLHF. CDR3 DNA: TGTGCCACCAGCAGAGTAAAAGACAGGGCAGGGTATTCACCCCTCCACTTT.

This clone was seen repeatedly, ten times or more. Here the CDR3 DNA reads TGTGCCAGCAGTCACCACCCGGCCAGGGTTGACTATGGCTACACCTTC. As protein: CASSHHPARVDYGYTF. The rearrangement links TRBV6-8 to TRBJ1-2, with D possibly being TRBD1 (5 bases). The germline V gene has CDR1 MNHGY and CDR2 SAAAGT. The V and J ends lost 5 bases and 3 bases respectively, with 19 bases between them. This CDR3 is built from 16 residues.

Many counts were recorded for this clone. The chain has TRBV6-8 and TRBJ2-1; 15 bases fit TRBD2. CDR3 length: 19 amino acids. Germline V gene sequence: CDR1 MNHGY, CDR2 SAAAGT. V lost 2 bases to trimming and J lost 4 bases; unmatched junction nucleotides: 9. CDR3 nucleotide sequence: TGTGCCAGCAGTTACCGGGGACTAGCGGGAGGTTCTTTGTACAATGAGCAGTTCTTC. It yields the protein CASSYRGLAGGSLYNEQFF.

The rearrangement uses TRBV11-3 and TRBJ1-2; D remains unclear. The CDR3 totals 14 residues. The germline V and J ends were trimmed by 0 bases and 4 bases, with 9 bases remaining between them. Germline CDR1 reads SGHNT; CDR2 reads YENEEA. In DNA, the CDR3 is TGTGCCAGCAGCTTAGATTCAGTGGGCTATGGCTACACCTTC. This sequence encodes CASSLDSVGYGYTF.

The J gene is TRBJ2-7, the V gene TRBV19; D is perhaps TRBD1 or TRBD2 (5 bases each). Looked up from germline, CDR1 is LNHDA and CDR2 is SQIVND (reference sequence). V dropped 3 bases and J dropped 3 bases, with 12 bases sitting between them. The CDR3 has 14 amino acids. The CDR3 DNA follows: TGTGCCAGTAGTATGGGACCGCGAATCTACGAGCAGTACTTC. The encoded protein is CASSMGPRIYEQYF.

The chain couples TRBV19 to TRBJ1-1, with 9 bases identical to TRBD1. The CDR3 consists of 14 residues. Germline V lookup: CDR1 LNHDA, CDR2 SQIVND (reference sequence). Unmatched junction bases numbered 0, after V lost 3 bases and J lost 1 base. The CDR3 loop reads CASSMGQGNTEAFF. Here the CDR3 DNA reads TGTGCCAGTAGTATGGGACAGGGGAACACTGAAGCTTTCTTT.

A single count supports this clone. This chain uses TRBV19 with TRBJ1-5; 7 nucleotides match TRBD1. CDR1 LNHDA and CDR2 SQIVND come from the germline V gene (reference sequence). The ends lost 2 bases at V and 7 bases at J; junction bases unmatched: 8. This CDR3 spans 15 amino acids. The CDR3 region has the DNA TGTGCCAGTAGTATACAATCAGGGGGAAGGCAGCCCCAGCATTTT. Translation: CASSIQSGGRQPQHF.